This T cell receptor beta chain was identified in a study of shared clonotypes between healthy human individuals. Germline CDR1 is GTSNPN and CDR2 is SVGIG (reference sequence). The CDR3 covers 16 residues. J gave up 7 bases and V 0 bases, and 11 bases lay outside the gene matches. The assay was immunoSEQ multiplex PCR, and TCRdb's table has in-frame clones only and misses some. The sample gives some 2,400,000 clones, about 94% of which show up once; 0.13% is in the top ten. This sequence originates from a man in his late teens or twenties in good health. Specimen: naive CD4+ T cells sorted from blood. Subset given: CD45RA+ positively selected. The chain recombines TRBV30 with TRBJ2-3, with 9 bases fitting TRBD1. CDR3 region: CAWSVFMDRGKNTQYF. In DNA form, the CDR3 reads TGTGCCTGGAGTGTATTCATGGACAGGGGTAAAAATACGCAGTATTTT.